One T cell receptor (beta chain) is described in this entry. Its specificity is unknown. The CDR3 extends over 12 amino acids. CDR1 and CDR2 (germline): SEHNR, FQNEAQ (reference sequence). The ends were cut back, 11 bases at V and 2 bases at J, with 11 bases in the middle. The data were produced by immunoSEQ multiplex PCR, yet TCRdb's version contains in-frame clones alone and is incomplete. The profile shows tens of thousands of clones, around 90% of them singletons. These data are taken from a study of OX40 agonist ivuxolimab in advanced cancers. Study at large: The diagnoses of dose-escalation patients were hepatocellular carcinoma, melanoma, renal cell or head and neck cancer. Study outcomes and limitations: Clonal expansion was seen in CD4+ and CD8+ blood T cells by week 6 at 0.1 to 3.0 mg/kg.

Baseline was the first blood sampling point, followed by cycle 4 day 1 and cycle 7 day 1. This sequence originates from an adult with an advanced solid tumor such as melanoma, head and neck, liver or kidney cancer. The sample here was CD4+ or CD8+ T cells sorted from blood, taken in a trial of the OX40 agonist ivuxolimab. The genes are TRBV7-9 and TRBJ2-3, with a possible D match to TRBD2 (6 bases). The CDR3 loop reads CAGGRDTDTQYF. CDR3 DNA: TGTGCCGGGGGGAGAGACACAGATACGCAGTATTTT.